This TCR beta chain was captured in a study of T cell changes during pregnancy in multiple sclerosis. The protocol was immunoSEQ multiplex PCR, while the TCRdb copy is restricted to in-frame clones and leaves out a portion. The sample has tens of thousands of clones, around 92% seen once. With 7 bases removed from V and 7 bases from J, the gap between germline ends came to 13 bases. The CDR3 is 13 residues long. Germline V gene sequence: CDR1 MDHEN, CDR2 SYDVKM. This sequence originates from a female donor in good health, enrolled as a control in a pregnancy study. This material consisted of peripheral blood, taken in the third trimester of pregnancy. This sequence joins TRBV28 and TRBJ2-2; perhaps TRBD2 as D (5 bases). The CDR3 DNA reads TGTGCCAGCACCATATCCGGGGACGGGGAGCTGTTTTTT. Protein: CASTISGDGELFF.